The 18 T cell receptor beta chains below were found in one sample sequenced in a study of blood T cell repertoires in COVID-19. Sequenced by immunoSEQ multiplex PCR; TCRdb stores in-frame clones only, minus some. The table includes about 250,000 clones, roughly 83% detected once. Sequencing input: peripheral blood. These receptors were collected from a woman of 80 years or more with COVID-19, enrolled during active disease.

The chain links TRBV5-1 to TRBJ2-2; 7 bases map to TRBD1. With V trimmed by 4 bases and J by 1 base, 4 bases remained unmatched. From germline, CDR1 is SGHRS and CDR2 YFSETQ. This CDR3 comprises 15 residues. The CDR3 DNA reads as TGCGCCAGCAGCATGGGACAGAAGAACACCGGGGAGCTGTTTTTT. Translating gives CASSMGQKNTGELFF.

This chain connects TRBV10-3 to TRBJ1-2, with unresolved D. Germline V gives CDR1 ENHRY, CDR2 SYGVKD. V lost 2 bases and J 6 bases, leaving 13 bases between the germline ends. The CDR3 length is 14 residues. DNA for the CDR3: TGTGCCATCAGTGAGGGAGCGGCTGCCCATGGCTACACCTTC. As protein: CAISEGAAAHGYTF.

Only one count was recorded for this clone. The V gene is TRBV19, the J gene TRBJ1-5; D unresolved. The length of the CDR3 is 14 residues. V was trimmed by 4 bases and J by 2 bases, leaving 9 bases between them. Germline CDR1 and CDR2: LNHDA and SQIVND (reference sequence). This CDR3 is CASSTTWGNQPQHF. The DNA of the CDR3 is TGTGCCAGTAGTACGACTTGGGGCAATCAGCCCCAGCATTTT.

The chain employs TRBV27 and TRBJ1-1; no clear D gene. Trimming removed 1 base at V and 1 base at J, with 10 bases between. This CDR3 spans 15 amino acids. Germline CDR1 reads MNHEY; CDR2 reads SMNVEV (reference sequence). The CDR3 DNA follows: TGTGCCAGCAGTTTATGGCAGGCCGGGAACACTGAAGCTTTCTTT. It yields the protein CASSLWQAGNTEAFF.

In regard to this clone: In the same sample, other DNA sequences code for this CDR3. The V call is TRBV5-4, the J call TRBJ2-3; D might be TRBD2 (6 bases). Germline V gene sequence: CDR1 SGHNT, CDR2 YYREEE (reference sequence). V lost 4 bases, J lost 5 bases, and 11 bases lay in between. This CDR3 is built from 13 residues. In DNA, the CDR3 is TGTGCCAGCAGCCTCGCGGGGCGAGATACGCAGTATTTT. Protein product: CASSLAGRDTQYF.

The chain uses TRBV4-1 and TRBJ2-3; 7 nucleotides line up with TRBD1. From germline, CDR1 is MGHRA and CDR2 YSYEKL. There are 15 residues in the CDR3. V was clipped by 4 bases and J by 3 bases; unmatched bases: 7. The CDR3 loop reads CASSPRQGQTDTQYF. CDR3 DNA: TGCGCCAGCAGCCCGCGACAGGGACAGACAGATACGCAGTATTTT.

This chain uses TRBV5-1 with TRBJ2-5; TRBD2 matches 14 bases. CDR3 length equals 19 residues. Germline V gene sequence: CDR1 SGHRS, CDR2 YFSETQ. The V and J ends lost 2 bases and 2 bases, in that order; junction bases with no gene match: 11. In nucleotides, the CDR3 is TGCGCCAGCAGCTTATGGATAGGACTAGCGGGGGGCAAGCAAGAGACCCAGTACTTC. This translates into CASSLWIGLAGGKQETQYF. Combining the CDR3 with reference TRBV5-1 and TRBJ2-5 gives the whole variable domain KAGVTQTPRYLIKTRGQQVTLSCSPISGHRSVSWYQQTPGQGLQFLFEYFSETQRNKGNFPGRFSGRQFSNSRSEMNVSTLELGDSALYLCASSLWIGLAGGKQETQYFGPGTRLLVL.

CDR3 in DNA: TGTGCCATCACGTCAGGGAAAAACACTGAAGCTTTCTTT. This translates into CAITSGKNTEAFF. The rearrangement uses TRBV10-3 and TRBJ1-1; D might be TRBD1 (5 bases). V lost 7 bases, J lost 2 bases, and 11 bases lay in between. This CDR3 is built from 13 residues. The germline V gene encodes CDR1 ENHRY and CDR2 SYGVKD.

The chain is built from TRBV6-1 and TRBJ2-2; 8 bases align to TRBD1. V lost 0 bases to trimming and J lost 7 bases; unmatched junction nucleotides: 10. Germline CDR1 MNHNS, CDR2 SASEGT. The CDR3 is made up of 17 amino acids. CDR3 nucleotide sequence: TGTGCCAGCAGTGAAGCGGGGGTGACAGGGGTACACGGGGAGCTGTTTTTT. Amino acid sequence: CASSEAGVTGVHGELFF.

The chain employs TRBV5-1 and TRBJ2-2, with D perhaps matching TRBD2 (5 bases). The V gene lost 4 bases and the J gene lost 1 base, with 11 bases spanning the gap. The CDR3 has 15 amino acids. From germline, CDR1 is SGHRS and CDR2 YFSETQ. This CDR3 reads CASSPTGLNTGELFF. The CDR3 DNA reads TGCGCCAGCAGCCCCACCGGACTGAACACCGGGGAGCTGTTTTTT.

This chain uses TRBV28 with TRBJ1-4; D is uncertain. This CDR3 is built from 19 residues. Looked up from germline, CDR1 is MDHEN and CDR2 is SYDVKM. Trimming left V 1 base short and J 0 bases short, with 18 bases between. The CDR3 reads CASSLSRGRIPPTNEKLFF. The CDR3 region has the DNA TGTGCCAGCAGTTTATCCAGAGGTAGAATTCCCCCAACTAATGAAAAACTGTTTTTT. The whole variable domain, filled in from reference TRBV28 and TRBJ1-4, reads DVKVTQSSRYLVKRTGEKVFLECVQDMDHENMFWYRQDPGLGLRLIYFSYDVKMKEKGDIPEGYSVSREKKERFSLILESASTNQTSMYLCASSLSRGRIPPTNEKLFFGSGTQLSVL.

Concerning this clone: Other DNA sequences in the same sample also yield this CDR3. The J gene is TRBJ2-5, the V gene TRBV18; TRBD2 aligns across 9 bases. The germline CDR1 and CDR2 sequences are KGHSH and LQKENI. The CDR3 consists of 15 residues. The trim removed 1 base at V and 5 bases at J, leaving 5 bases unmatched. CDR3 DNA: TGTGCCAGCTCACCACTAGCGGGGGCGAGGGAGACCCAGTACTTC. Protein product: CASSPLAGARETQYF.

The CDR3 bases are TGTGCCAGCATCGACCGGCCGGGGGGGGTAAAGACCCAGTACTTC. Translated: CASIDRPGGVKTQYF. This chain connects TRBV28 to TRBJ2-5; TRBD2 matches at 8 bases. The CDR3 loop spans 15 amino acids. Germline assignment: CDR1 MDHEN and CDR2 SYDVKM. V gave up 7 bases and J gave up 6 bases; unmatched junction bases: 13. The full variable domain, in which reference TRBV28 and TRBJ2-5 provide the parts outside the CDR3, is DVKVTQSSRYLVKRTGEKVFLECVQDMDHENMFWYRQDPGLGLRLIYFSYDVKMKEKGDIPEGYSVSREKKERFSLILESASTNQTSMYLCASIDRPGGVKTQYFGPGTRLLVL.

Only a few counts were recorded for this clone. The gene calls are TRBV6-1 and TRBJ1-5, with 11 bases matching TRBD1. The V gene end was trimmed by 0 bases and the J gene end by 7 bases; junction bases not matched to a gene: 11. In germline, CDR1 is MNHNS, CDR2 SASEGT. CDR3 length: 18 residues. The CDR3 bases are TGTGCCAGCAGTGAAGCGTTGGGACAGGGGGATCGGGGCCAGCCCCAGCATTTT. Translated, it gives CASSEALGQGDRGQPQHF.

The DNA for the CDR3 is TGTGCCAGCAGCCACCTTCTCAAGACAGTCTTTCATGAAAAACTGTTTTTT. Translated: CASSHLLKTVFHEKLFF. The rearrangement links TRBV5-8 to TRBJ1-4, with D perhaps matching TRBD1 (5 bases). This CDR3 is built from 17 residues. V dropped 4 bases and J dropped 6 bases, with 22 bases sitting between them. Germline V gene lookup returns CDR1 SGHTS and CDR2 YDEGEE.

This chain uses TRBV7-9 with TRBJ1-2, with 7 bases identical to TRBD1. With 3 bases clipped from V and 8 bases from J, the junction kept 9 bases outside the gene matches. This CDR3 region has 14 residues. Germline V gene data show CDR1 as SEHNR and CDR2 as FQNEAQ (reference sequence). The CDR3: CASSLGQTSGGYTF. The CDR3 nucleotides are TGTGCCAGCAGCTTGGGACAGACCTCAGGCGGCTACACCTTC.

This chain connects TRBV30 to TRBJ1-1; no definite D call. The germline V gene encodes CDR1 GTSNPN and CDR2 SVGIG (reference sequence). The CDR3 contains 13 residues. Trimming left V 2 bases short and J 2 bases short, with 9 bases between. CDR3 sequence reads: CAWSPNSNTEAFF. CDR3 nucleotides: TGTGCCTGGAGTCCGAATAGTAACACTGAAGCTTTCTTT.

Only one count was recorded for this clone. The chain couples TRBV11-2 to TRBJ1-3; D call uncertain. The ends were cut back, 1 base at V and 0 bases at J, with 10 bases in the middle. The length of the CDR3 is 16 residues. CDR1 is SGHAT and CDR2 is FQNNGV in the germline V gene. The CDR3, as DNA: TGTGCCAGCAGCTTAGTAAGAAGCCCCTCTGGAAACACCATATATTTT. It translates to CASSLVRSPSGNTIYF. The full variable domain, in which reference TRBV11-2 and TRBJ1-3 provide the parts outside the CDR3, is EAGVAQSPRYKIIEKRQSVAFWCNPISGHATLYWYQQILGQGPKLLIQFQNNGVVDDSQLPKDRFSAERLKGVDSTLKIQPAKLEDSAVYLCASSLVRSPSGNTIYFGEGSWLTVV.